These 24 T cell receptor beta chains share one sample of origin, sequenced in a study of monozygotic twins with cystic fibrosis. Measured with immunoSEQ multiplex PCR; TCRdb has only the in-frame clones, and not every one. The table shows 20,000 to 25,000 clones, with 95% to 98% occurring only once. The sequencing input was blood. Receptors were obtained from a girl aged 5 to 17 with cystic fibrosis.

The chain is built from TRBV5-1 and TRBJ2-5; D is possibly TRBD2 (5 bases). The ends were cut back, 4 bases at V and 5 bases at J, with 18 bases in the middle. The CDR3 consists of 15 residues. CDR1 is SGHRS and CDR2 is YFSETQ in the germline V gene. The CDR3 nucleotides read TGCGCCAGCAGCGTGGGCGATAGCTCGGGGGAGACCCAGTACTTC. Its protein product is CASSVGDSSGETQYF.

With respect to this clone: This CDR3 is also generated by other DNA sequences in the sample. The CDR3 nucleotides are TGTGCCAGCAGCGTTGGAGGTGATTACACTGAAGCTTTCTTT. Residues: CASSVGGDYTEAFF. The chain recombines TRBV9 with TRBJ1-1; no clear D. Germline V CDR1 and CDR2: SGDLS, YYNGEE. The CDR3 is made up of 14 amino acids. V was cut by 2 bases and J by 3 bases, with 11 bases left in between. Full variable domain (remainder filled in from reference TRBV9 and TRBJ1-1): DSGVTQTPKHLITATGQRVTLRCSPRSGDLSVYWYQQSLDQGLQFLIQYYNGEERAKGNILERFSAQQFPDLHSELNLSSLELGDSALYFCASSVGGDYTEAFFGQGTRLTVV.

The chain has TRBV9 and TRBJ2-2, with D maybe TRBD1 (6 bases). The CDR3 consists of 13 residues. V was shortened by 5 bases and J by 5 bases, with 10 bases between the two germline ends. The germline V gene has CDR1 SGDLS and CDR2 YYNGEE. The CDR3 coding sequence is TGTGCCAGCAGAAAGAGGGGGACCGGGGAGCTGTTTTTT. Protein: CASRKRGTGELFF.

The chain recombines TRBV7-2 with TRBJ2-1; tentatively, D is TRBD2 (6 bases). V was cut by 3 bases and J by 8 bases, with 20 bases left in between. Germline V gene sequence: CDR1 SGHTA, CDR2 FQGNSA. The CDR3 is 16 residues long. CDR3 amino acids: CASSFTEGGPWDEQFF. The CDR3 coding sequence is TGTGCCAGCAGCTTTACCGAGGGAGGTCCTTGGGATGAGCAGTTCTTC.

The rearrangement links TRBV4-2 to TRBJ2-7, with 8 bases identical to TRBD1. The CDR3 has 14 amino acids. Germline CDR1 is LGHNA and CDR2 is YNFKEQ. Germline trimming cut 4 bases from V and 5 bases from J; bases unmatched to any gene: 7. CDR3: CASSLRTGHDEQYF. CDR3 bases: TGTGCCAGCAGCCTACGGACAGGGCACGACGAGCAGTACTTC.

The table lists this clone with a count of one. The chain carries TRBV30 and TRBJ1-5; 8 nucleotides match TRBD1. The V and J ends lost 4 bases and 3 bases, in that order; junction bases with no gene match: 5. Germline CDR1 reads GTSNPN; CDR2 reads SVGIG (reference sequence). The CDR3 covers 14 residues. The CDR3, as DNA: TGTGCCTGGACCCCGCAGGGGGCCAATCAGCCCCAGCATTTT. Its protein is CAWTPQGANQPQHF.

The CDR3 bases are TGTGCCAGCTCAGGGGGACTAGCGGGATGGGAGCAGTACTTC. Translated, it gives CASSGGLAGWEQYF. The genes are TRBV18 and TRBJ2-7, with 13 nucleotides matching TRBD2. The CDR3 sequence is 14 residues long. Looked up from germline, CDR1 is KGHSH and CDR2 is LQKENI. V was clipped by 5 bases and J by 7 bases; unmatched bases: 5.

V usage is TRBV28 and J usage is TRBJ1-1; a possible D gene is TRBD1 (6 bases). V was pared by 10 bases and J by 1 base, with 13 bases between. The CDR3 sequence is 13 residues long. Germline CDR1 is MDHEN and CDR2 is SYDVKM. This CDR3 reads CANQQGQNTEAFF. The CDR3 nucleotides are TGTGCCAACCAACAGGGACAGAACACTGAAGCTTTCTTT.

This clone was picked up one time. The rearrangement links TRBV7-2 to TRBJ2-7, with TRBD2 as a possible D gene (7 bases). Trimming removed 5 bases at V and 5 bases at J, with 22 bases between. This CDR3 region has 16 residues. The germline V gene has CDR1 SGHTA and CDR2 FQGNSA. DNA for the CDR3: TGTGCCAGCAGCCCAATGGGGGGGCCCCTTATGGACGAGCAGTACTTC. This codes for CASSPMGGPLMDEQYF.

The chain joins TRBV7-9 to TRBJ2-2, with 7 bases matching TRBD2. In germline, CDR1 is SEHNR, CDR2 FQNEAQ (reference sequence). Trimming removed 3 bases from V and 4 bases from J; junction bases left unmatched: 14. The CDR3 length is 18 residues. The CDR3 nucleotides are TGTGCCAGCAGCTTTTCCACTTTGCGGGAGAGAATCACCGGGGAGCTGTTTTTT. It codes for CASSFSTLRERITGELFF.

The chain joins TRBV28 to TRBJ2-1; D gene uncertain. This CDR3 contains 16 residues. The germline V gene has CDR1 MDHEN and CDR2 SYDVKM. The V and J ends lost 5 bases and 0 bases respectively, with 14 bases between them. CDR3: CASSLYIESSYNEQFF. CDR3 DNA: TGTGCCAGCAGTCTCTACATCGAGAGCTCCTACAATGAGCAGTTCTTC.

The CDR3 reads CASSQDPLAGGTNEQFF. The CDR3 nucleotides are TGCGCCAGCAGCCAAGATCCACTAGCGGGAGGTACGAATGAGCAGTTCTTC. The chain has TRBV4-3 and TRBJ2-1; the match to TRBD2 covers 12 bases. V trimming: 0 bases; J trimming: 7 bases; junction bases outside the gene matches: 7. This CDR3 comprises 17 residues. CDR1 and CDR2 from the germline V gene are LGHNA and YSLEER.

The chain employs TRBV28 and TRBJ2-7; D is uncertain. CDR3 length equals 11 residues. Deletions cut 5 bases from V and 2 bases from J, with 4 bases between. Germline loops: CDR1 MDHEN, CDR2 SYDVKM. As DNA, the CDR3 is TGTGCCAGCAGTCAGACCTACGAGCAGTACTTC. It specifies CASSQTYEQYF. The whole variable domain, filled in from reference TRBV28 and TRBJ2-7, reads DVKVTQSSRYLVKRTGEKVFLECVQDMDHENMFWYRQDPGLGLRLIYFSYDVKMKEKGDIPEGYSVSREKKERFSLILESASTNQTSMYLCASSQTYEQYFGPGTRLTVT.

The chain couples TRBV4-1 to TRBJ2-2, with 14 bases identical to TRBD2. V gave up 4 bases and J gave up 6 bases; unmatched junction bases: 13. Germline assignment: CDR1 MGHRA and CDR2 YSYEKL. The CDR3 is made up of 19 amino acids. CDR3 nucleotides: TGCGCCAGCAGCCGAGGTACCGGGACTAGCGGGAGTAGGGCCGGGGAGCTGTTTTTT. The encoded protein is CASSRGTGTSGSRAGELFF.

The chain uses TRBV18 and TRBJ1-1; 8 positions agree with TRBD1. Germline loops: CDR1 KGHSH, CDR2 LQKENI. V dropped 5 bases and J dropped 5; count of bases not matched to a gene: 7. The CDR3 totals 14 residues. This chain's CDR3 is CASSTPGGRTEAFF. CDR3 DNA sequence: TGTGCCAGCTCAACCCCAGGGGGCAGGACTGAAGCTTTCTTT.

The chain employs TRBV5-6 and TRBJ2-2; D ambiguous. Per the germline V gene, CDR1 is SGHDT and CDR2 is YYEEEE. The CDR3 consists of 16 residues. Trimming cost V 2 bases and J 0 bases, with 11 bases left between them. DNA of the CDR3: TGTGCCAGCAGCTTAGGGCTCATCACGAACACCGGGGAGCTGTTTTTT. This codes for CASSLGLITNTGELFF.

The CDR3 is CASSEARTTNTEAFF. DNA for the CDR3: TGTGCCAGCAGTGAGGCCAGGACAACGAACACTGAAGCTTTCTTT. The gene calls are TRBV25-1 and TRBJ1-1; weak D call: TRBD1 (5 bases). This CDR3 has 15 residues. Germline V gene sequence: CDR1 MGHDK, CDR2 SYGVNS. V was cut by 3 bases and J by 1 base, with 12 bases left in between.

The rearrangement uses TRBV27 and TRBJ2-1; D may be TRBD2 (5 bases). Trimming pared 5 bases from V and 6 bases from J, leaving 11 bases between. Germline lookup yields CDR1 MNHEY and CDR2 SMNVEV (reference sequence). The CDR3 consists of 13 residues. In DNA, the CDR3 is TGTGCCAGCAGTCTCGACGGAGGCAATGAGCAGTTCTTC. It translates to CASSLDGGNEQFF.

V is TRBV2 and J is TRBJ2-1, with TRBD2 matching over 10 bases. The ends lost 11 bases at V and 1 base at J; junction bases unmatched: 11. The CDR3 loop spans 16 amino acids. Germline CDR1 is SNHLY and CDR2 is FYNNEI. The CDR3 is CAGGPTSGQSYNEQFF. The CDR3 nucleotides are TGTGCCGGGGGGCCGACTAGCGGGCAGTCCTACAATGAGCAGTTCTTC. The entire variable domain, with the rest obtained from reference TRBV2 and TRBJ2-1, is as follows: EPEVTQTPSHQVTQMGQEVILRCVPISNHLYFYWYRQILGQKVEFLVSFYNNEISEKSEIFDDQFSVERPDGSNFTLKIRSTKLEDSAMYFCAGGPTSGQSYNEQFFGPGTRLTVL.

This rearrangement joins TRBV5-1 to TRBJ1-3, with D possibly being TRBD1 (6 bases). The germline V gene encodes CDR1 SGHRS and CDR2 YFSETQ. The CDR3 runs to 14 residues. Deletions cut 0 bases from V and 2 bases from J, with 6 bases between. The CDR3 spells CASSLDRAGNTIYF. The CDR3 DNA reads as TGCGCCAGCAGCTTGGACAGGGCTGGAAACACCATATATTTT.

The chain carries TRBV5-4 and TRBJ2-7; D remains unclear. V shed 4 bases and J shed 3 bases, with 11 bases lying between them. CDR3 length: 13 residues. The germline gives CDR1 SGHNT, CDR2 YYREEE (reference sequence). The CDR3 protein is CASSPLLGYEQYF. As DNA, the CDR3 is TGTGCCAGCAGCCCCCTCCTGGGCTACGAGCAGTACTTC.

This sequence joins TRBV5-6 and TRBJ1-1; TRBD1 is a possible D gene (5 bases). The V end was cut by 3 bases, the J end by 1 base, with 13 bases between. The germline V gene encodes CDR1 SGHDT and CDR2 YYEEEE. The CDR3 spans 15 residues. The CDR3 DNA reads TGTGCCAGCAGCTCGGCCGGACATCCGAACACTGAAGCTTTCTTT. It is translated as CASSSAGHPNTEAFF.

The V gene is TRBV7-6, the J gene TRBJ2-7, with 8 nucleotides matching TRBD1. The CDR3 runs to 14 residues. Germline assignment: CDR1 SGHVS and CDR2 FNYEAQ. V dropped 1 base and J dropped 3; count of bases not matched to a gene: 2. This CDR3 reads CASSLGGQVYEQYF. In DNA form, the CDR3 reads TGTGCCAGCAGCTTAGGGGGACAGGTCTACGAGCAGTACTTC.

The chain employs TRBV2 and TRBJ2-1, with TRBD2 matching over 9 bases. The CDR3 is 17 residues long. Losses at the gene ends were 7 bases for V and 2 bases for J; bases not matched to a gene: 12. In germline, CDR1 is SNHLY, CDR2 FYNNEI. This chain's CDR3 is CASIPGLALFPYNEQFF. The CDR3 nucleotides are TGTGCCAGCATCCCGGGACTAGCACTGTTCCCCTACAATGAGCAGTTCTTC.